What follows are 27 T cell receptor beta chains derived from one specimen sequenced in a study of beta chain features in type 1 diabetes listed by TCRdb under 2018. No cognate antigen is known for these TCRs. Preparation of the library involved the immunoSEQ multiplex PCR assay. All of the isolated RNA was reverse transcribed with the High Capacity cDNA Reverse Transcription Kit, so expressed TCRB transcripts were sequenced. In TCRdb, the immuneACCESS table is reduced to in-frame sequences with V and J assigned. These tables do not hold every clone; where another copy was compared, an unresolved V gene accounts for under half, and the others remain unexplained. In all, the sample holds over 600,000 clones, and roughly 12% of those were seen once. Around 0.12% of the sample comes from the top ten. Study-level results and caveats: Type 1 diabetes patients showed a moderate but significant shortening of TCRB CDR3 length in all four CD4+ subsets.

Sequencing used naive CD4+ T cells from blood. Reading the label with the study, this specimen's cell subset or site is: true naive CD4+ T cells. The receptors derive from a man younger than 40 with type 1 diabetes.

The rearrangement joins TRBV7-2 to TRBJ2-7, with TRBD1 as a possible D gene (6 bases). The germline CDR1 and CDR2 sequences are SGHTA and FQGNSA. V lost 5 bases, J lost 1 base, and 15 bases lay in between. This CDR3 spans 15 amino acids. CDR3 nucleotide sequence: TGTGCCAGCAGCGTTCCGGGACACATATCCTACGAGCAGTACTTC. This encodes CASSVPGHISYEQYF.

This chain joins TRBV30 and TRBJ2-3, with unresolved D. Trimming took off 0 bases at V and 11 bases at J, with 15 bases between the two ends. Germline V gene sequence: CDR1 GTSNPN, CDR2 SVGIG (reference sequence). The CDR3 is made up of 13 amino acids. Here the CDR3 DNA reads TGTGCCTGGAGTGTACGGTCATCTACACTGCAGTATTTT. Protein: CAWSVRSSTLQYF.

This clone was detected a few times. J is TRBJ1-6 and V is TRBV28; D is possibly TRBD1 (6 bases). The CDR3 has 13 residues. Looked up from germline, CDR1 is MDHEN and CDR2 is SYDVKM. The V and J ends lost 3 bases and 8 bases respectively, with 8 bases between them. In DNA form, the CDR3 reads TGTGCCAGCAGTTTGAACAGGGATTCACCCCTCCACTTT. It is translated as CASSLNRDSPLHF.

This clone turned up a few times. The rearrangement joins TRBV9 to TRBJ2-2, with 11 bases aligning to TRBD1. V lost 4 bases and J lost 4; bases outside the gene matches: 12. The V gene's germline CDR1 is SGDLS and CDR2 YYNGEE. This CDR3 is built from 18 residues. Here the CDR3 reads CASSPGTGGFGSTGELFF. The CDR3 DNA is TGTGCCAGCAGCCCTGGGACAGGGGGTTTTGGTAGCACCGGGGAGCTGTTTTTT.

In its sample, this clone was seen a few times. CDR3 in DNA: TGTGCCAGCTGGGGGCAGGTAATAGGCGAGCAGTACTTC. Encoded protein: CASWGQVIGEQYF. The V gene is TRBV6-6, the J gene TRBJ2-7, with a possible D match to TRBD1 (6 bases). The CDR3 has 13 amino acids. Between the trimmed V and J ends, which lost 8 bases and 6 bases, there was a span of 17 bases. Germline V gene data show CDR1 as MNHNY and CDR2 as SVGAGI (reference sequence).

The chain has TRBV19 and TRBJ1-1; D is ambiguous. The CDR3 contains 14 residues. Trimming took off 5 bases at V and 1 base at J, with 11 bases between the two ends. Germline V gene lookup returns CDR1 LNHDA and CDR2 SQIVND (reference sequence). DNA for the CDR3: TGTGCCAGTAGTCTCATCCCGGGGAACACTGAAGCTTTCTTT. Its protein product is CASSLIPGNTEAFF.

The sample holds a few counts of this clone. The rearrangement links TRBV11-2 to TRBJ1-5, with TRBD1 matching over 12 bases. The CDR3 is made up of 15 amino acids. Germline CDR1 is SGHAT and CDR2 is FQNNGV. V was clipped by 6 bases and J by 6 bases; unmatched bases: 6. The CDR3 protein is CASSRDRGQFQPQHF. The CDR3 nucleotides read TGTGCCAGCAGTCGGGACAGGGGGCAGTTTCAGCCCCAGCATTTT.

In DNA form, the CDR3 reads TGTGCCACTACAGGGGTGCGAGAGCAGTACTTC. Its translation is CATTGVREQYF. V and J are TRBV28 and TRBJ2-7; 7 nucleotides match TRBD1. Germline CDR1 and CDR2: MDHEN and SYDVKM. This CDR3 comprises 11 residues. J was trimmed by 7 bases and V by 10 bases; bases with no gene match: 7.

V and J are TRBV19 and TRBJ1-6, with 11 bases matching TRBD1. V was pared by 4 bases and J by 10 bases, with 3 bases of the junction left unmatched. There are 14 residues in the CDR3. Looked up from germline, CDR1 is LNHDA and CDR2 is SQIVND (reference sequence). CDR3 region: CASSTDRGPSPLHF. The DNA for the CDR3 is TGTGCCAGTAGTACGGACAGGGGGCCATCACCCCTCCACTTT.

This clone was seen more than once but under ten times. CDR3: CASSSLKDRIYEQYF. The CDR3, as DNA: TGTGCCAGCAGTAGCCTTAAGGACAGAATTTACGAGCAGTACTTC. The J gene is TRBJ2-7, the V gene TRBV6-5; D is possibly TRBD1 (6 bases). Looked up from germline, CDR1 is MNHEY and CDR2 is SVGAGI. Deletions cut 5 bases from V and 4 bases from J, with 18 bases between. CDR3 size: 15 residues.

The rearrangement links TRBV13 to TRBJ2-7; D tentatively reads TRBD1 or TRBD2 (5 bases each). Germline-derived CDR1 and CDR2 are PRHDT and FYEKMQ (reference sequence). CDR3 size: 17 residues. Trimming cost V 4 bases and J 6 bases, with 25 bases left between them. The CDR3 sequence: CASSSTPGSRDVREQYF. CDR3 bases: TGTGCCAGCAGCTCAACGCCGGGGTCCCGGGACGTGCGCGAGCAGTACTTC.

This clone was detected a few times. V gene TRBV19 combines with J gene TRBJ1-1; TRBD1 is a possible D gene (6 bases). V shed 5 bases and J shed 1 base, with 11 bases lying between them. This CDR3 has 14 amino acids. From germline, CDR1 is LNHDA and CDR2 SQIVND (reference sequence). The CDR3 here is CASSPDRTNTEAFF. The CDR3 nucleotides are TGTGCCAGTAGTCCCGACAGGACGAACACTGAAGCTTTCTTT.

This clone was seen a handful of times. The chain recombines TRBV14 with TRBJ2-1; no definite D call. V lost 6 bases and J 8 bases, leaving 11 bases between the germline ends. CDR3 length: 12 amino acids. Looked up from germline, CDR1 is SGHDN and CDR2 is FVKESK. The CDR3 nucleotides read TGTGCCAGCAGTAAATGGGAATATGAGCAGTTCTTC. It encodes CASSKWEYEQFF.

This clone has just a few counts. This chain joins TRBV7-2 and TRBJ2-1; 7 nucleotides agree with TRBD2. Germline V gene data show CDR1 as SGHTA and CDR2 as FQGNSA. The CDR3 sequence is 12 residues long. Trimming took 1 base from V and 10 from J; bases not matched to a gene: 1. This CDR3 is CASSLGTREQFF. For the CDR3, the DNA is TGTGCCAGCAGCTTAGGGACTAGAGAGCAGTTCTTC. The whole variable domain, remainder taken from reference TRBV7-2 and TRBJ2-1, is GAGVSQSPSNKVTEKGKDVELRCDPISGHTALYWYRQSLGQGLEFLIYFQGNSAPDKSGLPSDRFSAERTGGSVSTLTIQRTQQEDSAVYLCASSLGTREQFFGPGTRLTVL.

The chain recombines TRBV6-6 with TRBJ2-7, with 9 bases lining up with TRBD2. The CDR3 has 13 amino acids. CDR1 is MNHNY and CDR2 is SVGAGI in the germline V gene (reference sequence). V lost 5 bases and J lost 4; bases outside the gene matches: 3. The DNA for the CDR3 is TGTGCCAGCAGTCCGACTAGCGGATACGAGCAGTACTTC. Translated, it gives CASSPTSGYEQYF.

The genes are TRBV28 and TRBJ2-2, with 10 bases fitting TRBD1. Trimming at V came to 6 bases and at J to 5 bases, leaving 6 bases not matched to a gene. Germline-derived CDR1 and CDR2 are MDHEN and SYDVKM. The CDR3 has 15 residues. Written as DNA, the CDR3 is TGTGCCAGCAGCCCCGGGACAGGGGTAACCGGGGAGCTGTTTTTT. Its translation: CASSPGTGVTGELFF.

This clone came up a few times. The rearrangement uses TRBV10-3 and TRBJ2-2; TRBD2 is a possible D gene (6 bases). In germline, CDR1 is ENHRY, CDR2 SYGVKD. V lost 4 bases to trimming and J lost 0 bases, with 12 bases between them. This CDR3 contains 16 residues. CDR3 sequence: CAISALGGSNTGELFF. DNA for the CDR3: TGTGCCATCAGTGCTCTCGGGGGTTCGAACACCGGGGAGCTGTTTTTT.

The CDR3 DNA is TGTGCCAGCGGCAGTGTTACAGGTGTAGGACTAACTGATGGCTACACCTTC. Protein sequence: CASGSVTGVGLTDGYTF. The rearrangement uses TRBV28 and TRBJ1-2, with a tentative D call TRBD1 (5 bases). Germline V gene sequence: CDR1 MDHEN, CDR2 SYDVKM. V lost 8 bases, J lost 6 bases, and 28 bases lay in between. This CDR3 is 17 amino acids long.

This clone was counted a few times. The CDR3, as DNA: TGTGCCAGTAGTATATTGCGGGCGGACAATGAGCAGTTCTTC. This gives the protein CASSILRADNEQFF. This chain joins TRBV19 and TRBJ2-1; maybe TRBD2 (5 bases). V was cut by 2 bases and J by 5 bases, with 10 bases left in between. The CDR3 loop spans 14 amino acids. Per germline, CDR1 LNHDA and CDR2 SQIVND (reference sequence).

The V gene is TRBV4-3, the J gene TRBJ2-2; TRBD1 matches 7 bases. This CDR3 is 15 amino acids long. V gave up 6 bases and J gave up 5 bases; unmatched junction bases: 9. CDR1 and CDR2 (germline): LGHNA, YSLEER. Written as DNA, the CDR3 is TGCGCCAGCAGTCACAGGGGAATGGGGACCGGGGAGCTGTTTTTT. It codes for CASSHRGMGTGELFF.

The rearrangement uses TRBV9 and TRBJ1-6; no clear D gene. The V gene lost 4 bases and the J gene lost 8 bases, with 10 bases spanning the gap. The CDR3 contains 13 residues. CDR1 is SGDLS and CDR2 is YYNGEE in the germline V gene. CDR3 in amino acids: CASSLEGYSPLHF. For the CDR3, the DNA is TGTGCCAGCAGCCTAGAGGGATATTCACCCCTCCACTTT. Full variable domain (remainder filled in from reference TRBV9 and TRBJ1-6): DSGVTQTPKHLITATGQRVTLRCSPRSGDLSVYWYQQSLDQGLQFLIQYYNGEERAKGNILERFSAQQFPDLHSELNLSSLELGDSALYFCASSLEGYSPLHFGNGTRLTVT.

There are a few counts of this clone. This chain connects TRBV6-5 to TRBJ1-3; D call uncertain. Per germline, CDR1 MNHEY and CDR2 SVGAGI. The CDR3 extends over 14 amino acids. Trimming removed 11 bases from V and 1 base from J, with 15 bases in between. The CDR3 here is CAGHEAGSGNTIYF. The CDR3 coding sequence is TGTGCCGGTCATGAAGCGGGTTCTGGAAACACCATATATTTT.

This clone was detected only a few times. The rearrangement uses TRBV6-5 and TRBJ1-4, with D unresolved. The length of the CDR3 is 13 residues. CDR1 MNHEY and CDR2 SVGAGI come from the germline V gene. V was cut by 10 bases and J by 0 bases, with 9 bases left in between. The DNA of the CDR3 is TGTGCCACCGGTGGGCCAACTAATGAAAAACTGTTTTTT. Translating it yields CATGGPTNEKLFF.

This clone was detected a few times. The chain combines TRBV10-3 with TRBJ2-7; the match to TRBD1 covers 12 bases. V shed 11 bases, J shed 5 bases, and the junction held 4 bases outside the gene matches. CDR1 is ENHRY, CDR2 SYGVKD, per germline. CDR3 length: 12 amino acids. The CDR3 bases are TGTGCCCTCGGGACAGGGGGCGACGAGCAGTACTTC. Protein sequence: CALGTGGDEQYF.

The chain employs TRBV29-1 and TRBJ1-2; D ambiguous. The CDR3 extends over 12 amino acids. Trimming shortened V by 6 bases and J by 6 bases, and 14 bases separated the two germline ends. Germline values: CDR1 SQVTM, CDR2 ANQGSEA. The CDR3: CSVRGGYDGYTF. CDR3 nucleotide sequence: TGCAGCGTCCGAGGCGGGTACGATGGCTACACCTTC.

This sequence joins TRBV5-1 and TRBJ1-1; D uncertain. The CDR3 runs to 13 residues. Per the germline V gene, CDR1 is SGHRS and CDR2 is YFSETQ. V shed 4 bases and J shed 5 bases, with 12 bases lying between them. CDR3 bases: TGCGCCAGCAGCCTCCCCTCGAGAACTGAAGCTTTCTTT. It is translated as CASSLPSRTEAFF.

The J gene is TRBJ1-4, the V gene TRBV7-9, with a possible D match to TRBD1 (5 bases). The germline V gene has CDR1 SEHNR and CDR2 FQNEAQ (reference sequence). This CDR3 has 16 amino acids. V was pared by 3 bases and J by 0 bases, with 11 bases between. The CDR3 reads CASSFGGYTTNEKLFF. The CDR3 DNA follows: TGTGCCAGCAGCTTCGGGGGGTATACAACTAATGAAAAACTGTTTTTT.